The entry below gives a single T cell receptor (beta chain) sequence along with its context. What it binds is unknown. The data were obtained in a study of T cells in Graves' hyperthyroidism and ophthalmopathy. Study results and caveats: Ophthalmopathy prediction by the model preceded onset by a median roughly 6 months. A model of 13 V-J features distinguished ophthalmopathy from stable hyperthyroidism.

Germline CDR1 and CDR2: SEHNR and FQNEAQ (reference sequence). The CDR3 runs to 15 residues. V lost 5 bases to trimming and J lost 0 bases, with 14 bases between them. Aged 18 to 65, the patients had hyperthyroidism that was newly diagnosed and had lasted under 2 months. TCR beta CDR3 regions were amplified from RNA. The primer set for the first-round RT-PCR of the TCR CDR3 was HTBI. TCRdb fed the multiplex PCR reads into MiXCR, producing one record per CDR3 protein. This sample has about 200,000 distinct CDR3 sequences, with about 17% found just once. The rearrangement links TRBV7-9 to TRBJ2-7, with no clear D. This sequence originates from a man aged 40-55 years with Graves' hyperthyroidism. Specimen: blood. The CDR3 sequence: CASSPEATLSYEQYF. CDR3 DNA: TGTGCCAGCAGCCCGGAAGCGACACTCTCCTACGAGCAGTACTTC. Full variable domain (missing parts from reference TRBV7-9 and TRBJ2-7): DTGVSQNPRHKITKRGQNVTFRCDPISEHNRLYWYRQTLGQGPEFLTYFQNEAQLEKSRLLSDRFSAERPKGSFSTLEIQRTEQGDSAMYLCASSPEATLSYEQYFGPGTRLTVT.